This T cell receptor beta chain was sequenced during a study of shared clonotypes between healthy human individuals (dated by TCRdb to 2020 to 2022). Regarding the study in general: Three men and a couple of women, aged 18 to 49 years, made up the cohort. For each donor, CD4 naive and CD4 memory were each given three plates, CD8 naive was given two plates, and CD8 memory was given one plate. Blood TCR repertoires of a handful of healthy adults were deeply sequenced to estimate repertoire size and the extent of clonotype sharing between individuals. To increase sequencing depth and limit assay-specific biases, TCR repertoire library preparation and sequencing were carried out by different laboratories using diverse techniques. Between about 0.8 and 8.9 billion PBMCs per donor were obtained by leukapheresis. Paper-wide results and their limitations: Pairwise subsampling led to the expectation that sequencing depth would affect the degree of clonotype sharing among donors. Sharing across several donors was observed for approximately 5% of naive CD4, about 4% of naive CD8, 2% to 2.5% of memory CD4, and over 0.3% of memory CD8 clonotypes. Even with the large sequencing depth, rarefaction of the sorted-subset datasets indicated that sequencing was incomplete. Clonotypes shared by all four sorted-subset donors showed higher generation probabilities than non-shared clonotypes. The small number of donors limited the genetic and exposure-history diversity represented. Sampling was restricted to blood, and TCR repertoires in tissue are likely to differ from TCR repertoires in blood. Estimated clonotype richness was generally larger for naive than for memory subsets.

The donors were healthy, HIV-negative adults who had no recently reported acute infections or vaccinations. Every donor was a Caucasian adult living in Nashville, Tennessee, USA. CD4+ T cells were enriched through magnetic negative selection, after which naive cells were positively selected on CD45RA and the remaining negative fraction served as the memory subset. After blood collection by leukapheresis, PBMCs were isolated using Ficoll-Histopaque density gradient centrifugation and then cryopreserved in the vapor phase of liquid nitrogen. Analytical flow cytometry was used to check the purity and quantity of each magnetically sorted T cell population. Genomic DNA was isolated from every sorted fraction and measured by UV absorbance on a Nanodrop 2000c. With regard to this clone: No cognate antigen has been identified for it. Base qualities were left out, and no much larger clone turns up one base away.

The CDR3 covers 14 residues, taking in both the cysteine and the phenylalanine. Left in the record is the CDR3 DNA by itself, 42 bases read in frame from the first base. In the germline V gene, CDR1 corresponds to ENHRY and CDR2 to SYGVKD. V is cut back by 3 bases and J by 6 bases, with 4 bases in the junction unmatched. TCR CDR3 regions were amplified from genomic DNA by multiplex PCR using the deep immunoSEQ assay. Genomic DNA extracted from each cell subset was distributed evenly over all wells of several immunoSEQ 96-well plates, and each plate served as one replicate. For sorted subsets, each replicate PCR was loaded with 200 ng genomic DNA, equivalent to approximately 33,000 T cell genomes. The purified libraries were quantified using a Qubit 3.0 fluorometer, sized with a Bioanalyzer 2100, and then quantified again using the KAPA Library Quantification kit. Every immunoSEQ 96-well plate was sequenced on a separate single-read 150-cycle Illumina NextSeq 550 flow cell. The source study handled its data this way. Because the immunoSEQ output held only junctional sequences and lacked quality scores, the filtering could not match the filtering applied to full-length reads. Sequences were annotated with PyIR, a Python wrapper for IgBLAST v1.9, and V/J genes and CDR3 were assigned using IMGT germline references. Reads with weak V/J assignments (E-value above 1e-6), missing CDR3, stop codons, out-of-frame junctions, or ambiguous translated residues were removed. V3J clonotypes were defined by identical inferred V gene, J gene, and CDR3 amino acid sequence. The percentage overlap between two repertoires was calculated by dividing the number of shared unique clonotypes by the size of the smaller repertoire. RTK rarefaction, the Chao1 estimator, and Recon v2.1 estimates of unobserved clonotypes were used to assess repertoire richness. OLGA was used to compute generation probabilities for all TCRbeta clonotypes that the gDNA method yielded from a few donors. TCRdb holds this immuneACCESS table with in-frame rearrangements only. Some clones are missing; in checked studies, unresolved V genes explain under half, and the rest has no known cause. For V, J and clone size, that table is used; D and trimming come from the DNA. Counted in this sample were approximately 530,000 clones; around 95% of them appeared once. About 0.067% of the sample rests with the top ten.

The origin of this receptor is a woman aged 25 to 39 in good health. This chain is built from TRBV10-3 and TRBJ2-3; TRBD2 lines up with 9 middle nucleotides. Sequenced sample: naive CD4+ T cells sorted from blood. Taken with the paper, the label for cell subset or site translates to: CD45RA+ positively selected. The CDR3 has the sequence CAISETSGPDTQYF. The DNA sequence reads TGTGCCATCAGTGAAACTAGCGGGCCGGATACGCAGTATTTT.